This T cell receptor beta chain is from a study of blood T cell repertoires in COVID-19. Produced via immunoSEQ multiplex PCR; TCRdb's table is partial and in-frame only. This sample has more than 20,000 clones, with about 86% found just once. Per the germline V gene, CDR1 is SQVTM and CDR2 is ANQGSEA. This CDR3 comprises 16 residues. The V segment lost 6 bases and the J segment 4 bases; nucleotides outside the gene matches: 11. Input material: peripheral blood. The clonotype originates from a man between 65 and 85 years old with acute or convalescent COVID-19. The chain uses TRBV29-1 and TRBJ2-3; 12 bases are a match to TRBD2. The DNA for the CDR3 is TGCAGCGTAGCTAGCGGGAGGGCCCTAGCGGCAGATACGCAGTATTTT. Translating gives CSVASGRALAADTQYF.